The rows below give T cell receptor beta chains drawn from one sample of a study of PD-L1 blockade in urothelial cancer. Sequenced by immunoSEQ multiplex PCR; TCRdb stores in-frame clones only, minus some. Of tens of thousands of clones listed, roughly 79% are singletons. The input for sequencing was PBMCs, taken around atezolizumab (anti-PD-L1) treatment. These receptors were obtained from a man in his 70s with urothelial cancer. Each CDR3 is given with its conserved first and last residue. The order of the fields is V gene, J gene, D gene, clone size, CDR3 DNA, CDR3 protein. A D gene is named only where the DNA matches it firmly. Only part of the rows carry a size: once, few, many, or a class if the clone is expanded.

V gene: TRBV2
J gene: TRBJ2-2
D gene: TRBD2
clone size: .
CDR3 DNA: TGTGCCGGAAGCGGGAGTAGGGCCGGGGAGCTGTTTTTT
CDR3 protein: CAGSGSRAGELFF

V gene: TRBV18
J gene: TRBJ2-5
D gene: .
clone size: .
CDR3 DNA: TGTGCCAGCTCACCACCGTCCCAACTAGCCGTTAAAGAGACCCAGTACTTC
CDR3 protein: CASSPPSQLAVKETQYF

V gene: TRBV30
J gene: TRBJ2-5
D gene: .
clone size: once
CDR3 DNA: TGTGCCTGGAGCAGGGACTTCCAAGAGACCCAGTACTTC
CDR3 protein: CAWSRDFQETQYF

V gene: TRBV30
J gene: TRBJ1-1
D gene: .
clone size: .
CDR3 DNA: TGTGCCTGGGAGTCGGGTGTGACGAACACTGAAGCTTTCTTT
CDR3 protein: CAWESGVTNTEAFF

V gene: TRBV6-6
J gene: TRBJ2-5
D gene: TRBD2
clone size: .
CDR3 DNA: TGTGCCAGCAGTCCTAGGTCTAGCGGGGGACAAGAGACCCAGTACTTC
CDR3 protein: CASSPRSSGGQETQYF

V gene: TRBV25-1
J gene: TRBJ2-1
D gene: .
clone size: .
CDR3 DNA: TGTGCCAGCAGTGATGAGGCTCGGAGCGGCAATGAGCAGTTCTTC
CDR3 protein: CASSDEARSGNEQFF

V gene: TRBV7-9
J gene: TRBJ1-1
D gene: .
clone size: .
CDR3 DNA: TGTGCCAGCAGTCGGTATACAGGACCGAACACTGAAGCTTTCTTT
CDR3 protein: CASSRYTGPNTEAFF

V gene: TRBV6-5
J gene: TRBJ2-7
D gene: .
clone size: .
CDR3 DNA: TGTGCCAGCAGTTACTCGACTATGGGACAAGCCGAGCAGTACTTC
CDR3 protein: CASSYSTMGQAEQYF

V gene: TRBV6-6
J gene: TRBJ1-1
D gene: TRBD1
clone size: .
CDR3 DNA: TGTGCCAGCGGCCAGGGGGCGCCTACTGAAGCTTTCTTT
CDR3 protein: CASGQGAPTEAFF

V gene: TRBV9
J gene: TRBJ2-1
D gene: .
clone size: few
CDR3 DNA: TGTGCCAGCAGCGTAGGGAGTGGTAGCAATGAGCAGTTCTTC
CDR3 protein: CASSVGSGSNEQFF

V gene: TRBV6-6
J gene: TRBJ1-4
D gene: TRBD1
clone size: .
CDR3 DNA: TGTGCCAGCAGTTACGGACAGGATAATGAAAAACTGTTTTTT
CDR3 protein: CASSYGQDNEKLFF

V gene: TRBV15
J gene: TRBJ1-5
D gene: .
clone size: .
CDR3 DNA: TGTGCCACCAGCAGGTCATCGGGGGGGGTGGGTAATCAGCCCCAGCATTTT
CDR3 protein: CATSRSSGGVGNQPQHF

V gene: TRBV13
J gene: TRBJ2-7
D gene: .
clone size: .
CDR3 DNA: TGTGCCAGCAGCACCTCGGGAACCCGCTACGAGCAGTACTTC
CDR3 protein: CASSTSGTRYEQYF

V gene: TRBV7-3
J gene: TRBJ1-1
D gene: .
clone size: .
CDR3 DNA: TGTGCCAGCAGCTTAATGGGTGGAGGGGCGAACACTGAAGCTTTCTTT
CDR3 protein: CASSLMGGGANTEAFF

V gene: TRBV5-5
J gene: TRBJ1-4
D gene: TRBD1
clone size: .
CDR3 DNA: TGTGCCAGCAGCTTGACAGGGGATGAAAAACTGTTTTTT
CDR3 protein: CASSLTGDEKLFF

V gene: TRBV29-1
J gene: TRBJ1-5
D gene: TRBD1
clone size: .
CDR3 DNA: TGCAGCGTGGGGACAGGGGGCGGTCAGCCCCAGCATTTT
CDR3 protein: CSVGTGGGQPQHF

V gene: TRBV9
J gene: TRBJ2-1
D gene: .
clone size: .
CDR3 DNA: TGTGCCAGCAGCGTAGGACTACTCAATGAGCAGTTCTTC
CDR3 protein: CASSVGLLNEQFF

V gene: TRBV28
J gene: TRBJ1-4
D gene: TRBD1
clone size: .
CDR3 DNA: TGTGCCAGCAGTTCGACAGGGTCTGAAAAACTGTTTTTT
CDR3 protein: CASSSTGSEKLFF

V gene: TRBV7-8
J gene: TRBJ2-5
D gene: TRBD2
clone size: .
CDR3 DNA: TGTGCCAGCAGCCGACGTAGCGGGAGGTTCCAAGAGACCCAGTACTTC
CDR3 protein: CASSRRSGRFQETQYF

V gene: TRBV19
J gene: TRBJ1-2
D gene: .
clone size: .
CDR3 DNA: TGTGCCAGTAGTCTCGGGGAAACAAGCTATGGCTACACCTTC
CDR3 protein: CASSLGETSYGYTF

V gene: TRBV7-8
J gene: TRBJ1-5
D gene: TRBD1
clone size: .
CDR3 DNA: TGTGCCAGCAGCCGACAGGGAAATCAGCCCCAGCATTTT
CDR3 protein: CASSRQGNQPQHF

V gene: TRBV6-6
J gene: TRBJ2-2
D gene: .
clone size: .
CDR3 DNA: TGTGCCAGCAGTTACTCGTTTAGAGAGTCCGGGGAGCTGTTTTTT
CDR3 protein: CASSYSFRESGELFF

V gene: TRBV7-9
J gene: TRBJ1-4
D gene: .
clone size: .
CDR3 DNA: TGTGCCAGCAGCGCTAGAGCCGCAACTAATGAAAAACTGTTTTTT
CDR3 protein: CASSARAATNEKLFF

V gene: TRBV30
J gene: TRBJ1-4
D gene: TRBD1
clone size: .
CDR3 DNA: TGTGCCTGGAGTTTACACGCAGGGGGATATGAAAAACTGTTTTTT
CDR3 protein: CAWSLHAGGYEKLFF

V gene: TRBV2
J gene: TRBJ1-4
D gene: .
clone size: .
CDR3 DNA: TGTGCCAGTCGTGACTTTCTCGTCGGGGGAGCAGTAAATGAAAAACTGTTTTTT
CDR3 protein: CASRDFLVGGAVNEKLFF

V gene: TRBV7-3
J gene: TRBJ1-4
D gene: TRBD1
clone size: .
CDR3 DNA: TGTGCCAGCAGCCTTACCGGGACAGGGGGCGAAAAACTGTTTTTT
CDR3 protein: CASSLTGTGGEKLFF

V gene: TRBV4-2
J gene: TRBJ2-3
D gene: TRBD2
clone size: few
CDR3 DNA: TGTGCCAGCAGCCAAGGGTCCCCTAGCGGCCGCACAGATACGCAGTATTTT
CDR3 protein: CASSQGSPSGRTDTQYF

V gene: TRBV7-2
J gene: TRBJ2-7
D gene: .
clone size: .
CDR3 DNA: TGTGCCAGCAGCCAAAGTCAATGGGGCAGGGAACCCTACGAGCAGTACTTC
CDR3 protein: CASSQSQWGREPYEQYF

V gene: TRBV20-1
J gene: TRBJ2-5
D gene: TRBD2
clone size: .
CDR3 DNA: TGCAGTGCTAGGCGGGGGGGCGGCCAGTACTTC
CDR3 protein: CSARRGGGQYF